The 28 T cell receptor beta chains given below trace back to one sample, sequenced in a study of identifying expanded T cells in peripheral blood. The assay was immunoSEQ multiplex PCR, and TCRdb's table has in-frame clones only and misses some. The table has some 80,000 clones, 70% to 90% seen once. Sequenced material: blood. Receptors originate from a person between 18 and 70 years old in good health.

The CDR3 DNA follows: TGCGCCAGCAGCCAAGATCGGGGGCTAGCGGGTTACACAGATACGCAGTATTTT. It yields the protein CASSQDRGLAGYTDTQYF. The chain uses TRBV4-1 and TRBJ2-3; 8 nucleotides line up with TRBD2. Germline V gene sequence: CDR1 MGHRA, CDR2 YSYEKL. CDR3 length: 18 residues. The V segment lost 0 bases and the J segment 2 bases; nucleotides outside the gene matches: 10.

In this sample, this clone turned up once. The chain uses TRBV6-5 and TRBJ1-5; D unresolved. The V gene lost 2 bases and the J gene lost 7 bases, with 9 bases spanning the gap. The CDR3 has 13 amino acids. The V gene's germline CDR1 is MNHEY and CDR2 SVGAGI. The chain's CDR3 is CASSYGPGQPQHF. The CDR3, as DNA: TGTGCCAGCAGTTACGGGCCGGGCCAGCCCCAGCATTTT.

Here the CDR3 reads CATKKQGNTEAFF. CDR3 bases: TGTGCCACCAAGAAACAGGGGAACACTGAAGCTTTCTTT. The J gene is TRBJ1-1, the V gene TRBV18, with D possibly matching TRBD1 (6 bases). Trimming pared 10 bases from V and 1 base from J, leaving 13 bases between. The CDR3 consists of 13 residues. CDR1 and CDR2 (germline): KGHSH, LQKENI.

The V call is TRBV13, the J call TRBJ1-1; no firm D call. The ends were cut back, 5 bases at V and 1 base at J, with 11 bases in the middle. From germline, CDR1 is PRHDT and CDR2 FYEKMQ (reference sequence). This CDR3 comprises 14 residues. Here the CDR3 reads CASSPAWENTEAFF. The CDR3 nucleotides are TGTGCCAGCAGCCCGGCCTGGGAGAACACTGAAGCTTTCTTT.

This chain joins TRBV2 and TRBJ1-1; D call uncertain. Deletions cut 2 bases from V and 3 bases from J, with 7 bases between. Germline V gene lookup returns CDR1 SNHLY and CDR2 FYNNEI. This CDR3 has 13 residues. The CDR3 DNA reads as TGTGCCAGCAGTGAAAGGTGGGACACTGAAGCTTTCTTT. As protein: CASSERWDTEAFF.

This clone was seen a single time. This chain links TRBV19 with TRBJ1-5, with 7 bases lining up with TRBD1. The CDR3 is made up of 15 amino acids. Germline values: CDR1 LNHDA, CDR2 SQIVND (reference sequence). J gave up 7 bases and V 4 bases, and 10 bases lay outside the gene matches. The DNA for the CDR3 is TGTGCCAGTAGTAGACAGGGAGGGCCTATACAGCCCCAGCATTTT. It codes for CASSRQGGPIQPQHF.

Only a few counts were recorded for this clone. J is TRBJ1-2 and V is TRBV7-8; D remains ambiguous. V shed 4 bases and J shed 6 bases, with 6 bases lying between them. This CDR3 region has 11 residues. Per the germline V gene, CDR1 is SGHVS and CDR2 is FQNEAQ. This CDR3 reads CASSSGDGYTF. The CDR3 bases are TGTGCCAGCAGCTCAGGTGATGGCTACACCTTC.

V gene TRBV19 combines with J gene TRBJ1-5; D unclear. The V gene's germline CDR1 is LNHDA and CDR2 SQIVND (reference sequence). V shed 6 bases and J shed 1 base, with 16 bases lying between them. This CDR3 contains 16 residues. CDR3 in DNA: TGTGCCAGTAGCTCCGTACTGCCGATAAGCAATCAGCCCCAGCATTTT. The encoded protein is CASSSVLPISNQPQHF. Supplemented by reference TRBV19 and TRBJ1-5, the full variable domain reads DGGITQSPKYLFRKEGQNVTLSCEQNLNHDAMYWYRQDPGQGLRLIYYSQIVNDFQKGDIAEGYSVSREKKESFPLTVTSAQKNPTAFYLCASSSVLPISNQPQHFGDGTRLSIL.

This clone was counted a single time. The chain has TRBV7-2 and TRBJ1-5, with 7 bases identical to TRBD1. Germline CDR1 is SGHTA and CDR2 is FQGNSA. The CDR3 runs 15 residues. The ends lost 3 bases at V and 1 base at J; junction bases unmatched: 3. This chain's CDR3 is CASSLKQGSNQPQHF. The CDR3 DNA follows: TGTGCCAGCAGCTTGAAACAGGGGAGCAATCAGCCCCAGCATTTT.

The chain is built from TRBV14 and TRBJ2-7; TRBD2 aligns across 9 bases. With 4 bases clipped from V and 5 bases from J, the junction kept 12 bases outside the gene matches. The CDR3 runs to 16 residues. Per the germline V gene, CDR1 is SGHDN and CDR2 is FVKESK. The CDR3 coding sequence is TGTGCCAGCAGCCTCTTAGGGGCGGGAGGGATGGACGAGCAGTACTTC. Its translation is CASSLLGAGGMDEQYF.

V and J are TRBV6-6 and TRBJ1-2; D may be TRBD1 (5 bases). There are 15 residues in the CDR3. The germline V and J ends were trimmed by 2 bases and 8 bases, with 18 bases remaining between them. The germline gives CDR1 MNHNY, CDR2 SVGAGI (reference sequence). CDR3 sequence (DNA): TGTGCCAGCAGTTACGACCCTAAGGACACTGGGGGCTACACCTTC. Translating it yields CASSYDPKDTGGYTF.

The V and J genes are TRBV5-5 and TRBJ1-5, with D possibly TRBD1 on 6 matching bases. The germline gives CDR1 SGHKS, CDR2 YYEKEE (reference sequence). Trimming stripped 0 bases from V and 7 bases from J, with 20 bases between. CDR3 length equals 17 residues. The CDR3 spells CASSLGQREGVKQPQHF. The CDR3 DNA sequence: TGTGCCAGCAGCTTGGGGCAAAGGGAGGGGGTTAAACAGCCCCAGCATTTT.

This clone was counted once. This chain connects TRBV13 to TRBJ1-1; weak D call: TRBD1 (6 bases). Germline V CDR1 and CDR2: PRHDT, FYEKMQ (reference sequence). V shed 5 bases and J shed 0 bases, with 13 bases lying between them. There are 15 residues in the CDR3. CDR3 nucleotides: TGTGCCAGCAGCCCCCCCGGACAGATGAACACTGAAGCTTTCTTT. This gives the protein CASSPPGQMNTEAFF.

This clone came up once. This chain connects TRBV10-3 to TRBJ2-1, with TRBD2 as a possible D gene (6 bases). V lost 8 bases, J lost 0 bases, and 14 bases lay in between. Germline lookup yields CDR1 ENHRY and CDR2 SYGVKD. There are 15 residues in the CDR3. CDR3 nucleotides: TGTGCCATCGGCGGGCGGGAAAGCTCCTACAATGAGCAGTTCTTC. This codes for CAIGGRESSYNEQFF.

This chain joins TRBV7-2 and TRBJ2-1, with 9 positions matching TRBD2. The CDR3 sequence is 15 residues long. Germline loops: CDR1 SGHTA, CDR2 FQGNSA. The junction had 8 bases not matched to a gene; V was cut back by 6 bases and J by 5 bases. CDR3 DNA sequence: TGTGCCAGCAGTTTCTCTAGCGGGACCAACAATGAGCAGTTCTTC. This sequence encodes CASSFSSGTNNEQFF.

V and J are TRBV7-9 and TRBJ1-3; the D is unclear. The CDR3 is 12 residues long. Deletions cut 4 bases from V and 4 bases from J, with 5 bases between. Per the germline V gene, CDR1 is SEHNR and CDR2 is FQNEAQ (reference sequence). CDR3: CASSSQGNTIYF. CDR3 nucleotide sequence: TGTGCCAGCAGCTCACAGGGAAACACCATATATTTT.

The V and J genes are TRBV4-1 and TRBJ2-7; a possible D gene is TRBD2 (5 bases). CDR1 is MGHRA and CDR2 is YSYEKL in the germline V gene. With 0 bases removed from V and 2 bases from J, the gap between germline ends came to 11 bases. This CDR3 is 15 amino acids long. CDR3 DNA sequence: TGCGCCAGCAGCCAAGAGGACGGGATGACCTACGAGCAGTACTTC. Residues: CASSQEDGMTYEQYF.

This chain uses TRBV4-1 with TRBJ2-7; D possibly corresponds to TRBD2 (5 bases). The CDR3 consists of 14 residues. Germline V gene data show CDR1 as MGHRA and CDR2 as YSYEKL. Trimming pared 4 bases from V and 7 bases from J, leaving 17 bases between. The CDR3 loop reads CASSPPTTPGEQYF. In nucleotides, the CDR3 is TGCGCCAGCAGCCCTCCCACGACCCCGGGAGAGCAGTACTTC.

This clone was seen a single time. V is TRBV4-1 and J is TRBJ2-7; weak D call: TRBD1 (6 bases). V lost 0 bases to trimming and J lost 1 base, with 10 bases between them. There are 15 residues in the CDR3. CDR1 and CDR2 from the germline V gene are MGHRA and YSYEKL. Here the CDR3 DNA reads TGCGCCAGCAGCCAAGATCGACAGGCTTCCTACGAGCAGTACTTC. Translating gives CASSQDRQASYEQYF.

This sequence joins TRBV30 and TRBJ2-7, with D perhaps TRBD1 (6 bases). CDR1 is GTSNPN, CDR2 SVGIG, per germline (reference sequence). The CDR3 covers 16 residues. With 2 bases removed from V and 0 bases from J, the gap between germline ends came to 17 bases. As DNA, the CDR3 is TGTGCCTGGAGTTTCCCTGGGACACCGAGCTCCTACGAGCAGTACTTC. It is translated as CAWSFPGTPSSYEQYF.

The CDR3 DNA follows: TGTGCCAGCAGAGAGGGCCTCGTGGGGGACTATGGCTACACCTTC. This gives the protein CASREGLVGDYGYTF. The chain carries TRBV9 and TRBJ1-2; D might be TRBD1 (5 bases). Germline values: CDR1 SGDLS, CDR2 YYNGEE. Between the trimmed V and J ends, which lost 5 bases and 3 bases, there was a span of 17 bases. The length of the CDR3 is 15 residues. Full variable domain (remainder filled in from reference TRBV9 and TRBJ1-2): DSGVTQTPKHLITATGQRVTLRCSPRSGDLSVYWYQQSLDQGLQFLIQYYNGEERAKGNILERFSAQQFPDLHSELNLSSLELGDSALYFCASREGLVGDYGYTFGSGTRLTVV.

This clone was seen only a few times. This chain joins TRBV7-9 and TRBJ1-5, with D hard to call. V lost 3 bases and J lost 3, with 12 bases in between. Germline values: CDR1 SEHNR, CDR2 FQNEAQ (reference sequence). There are 15 residues in the CDR3. CDR3 sequence reads: CASSLGPGFNQPQHF. The CDR3 region has the DNA TGTGCCAGCAGCTTGGGTCCGGGCTTCAATCAGCCCCAGCATTTT.

The chain recombines TRBV7-2 with TRBJ1-2, with TRBD1 as a possible D gene (5 bases). Between the trimmed V and J ends, which lost 4 bases and 6 bases, there was a span of 15 bases. This CDR3 contains 14 residues. The germline V gene encodes CDR1 SGHTA and CDR2 FQGNSA. CDR3 in amino acids: CASSSPGGWDGYTF. The CDR3 nucleotides read TGTGCCAGCAGCTCCCCGGGGGGATGGGATGGCTACACCTTC.

The DNA for the CDR3 is TGTGCCAGCAGCCCCGGCGGGACAGGGGGCTCCTACGAGCAGTACTTC. Translation gives CASSPGGTGGSYEQYF. This rearrangement joins TRBV5-4 to TRBJ2-7; 11 positions agree with TRBD1. Germline CDR1 and CDR2: SGHNT and YYREEE (reference sequence). V trimming: 4 bases; J trimming: 0 bases; junction bases outside the gene matches: 6. The CDR3 extends over 16 amino acids.

V usage is TRBV5-6 and J usage is TRBJ2-2, with D perhaps TRBD1 (6 bases). CDR1 and CDR2 (germline): SGHDT, YYEEEE. V shed 3 bases and J shed 0 bases, with 12 bases lying between them. There are 16 residues in the CDR3. CDR3 region: CASSWGQASNTGELFF. CDR3 bases: TGTGCCAGCAGCTGGGGGCAGGCGTCGAACACCGGGGAGCTGTTTTTT.

The chain carries TRBV5-6 and TRBJ1-6; D unclear. Germline CDR1 and CDR2: SGHDT and YYEEEE. Trimming cost V 2 bases and J 6 bases, with 0 bases left between them. The CDR3 totals 11 residues. In nucleotides, the CDR3 is TGTGCCAGCAGCTTTAATTCACCCCTCCACTTT. It codes for CASSFNSPLHF. The full variable domain, rest sourced from reference TRBV5-6 and TRBJ1-6, is DAGVTQSPTHLIKTRGQQVTLRCSPKSGHDTVSWYQQALGQGPQFIFQYYEEEERQRGNFPDRFSGHQFPNYSSELNVNALLLGDSALYLCASSFNSPLHFGNGTRLTVT.

This clone came up a few times. The CDR3 nucleotides are TGTGCCAGCCTCGGGGGCATAGAGGCCACAGATACGCAGTATTTT. Amino acids: CASLGGIEATDTQYF. The chain has TRBV6-1 and TRBJ2-3; possibly TRBD1 or TRBD2 for D (6 bases each). CDR1 is MNHNS and CDR2 is SASEGT in the germline V gene. Trimming left V 8 bases short and J 2 bases short, with 17 bases between. The CDR3 spans 15 residues.

The chain couples TRBV19 to TRBJ1-1, with D possibly matching TRBD1 (5 bases). V lost 6 bases, J lost 5 bases, and 25 bases lay in between. Germline CDR1 is LNHDA and CDR2 is SQIVND (reference sequence). The CDR3 extends over 17 amino acids. The CDR3 loop reads CASRTPRRGSQGTEAFF. The CDR3 bases are TGTGCCAGTAGGACTCCCAGGCGGGGGAGTCAGGGAACTGAAGCTTTCTTT.